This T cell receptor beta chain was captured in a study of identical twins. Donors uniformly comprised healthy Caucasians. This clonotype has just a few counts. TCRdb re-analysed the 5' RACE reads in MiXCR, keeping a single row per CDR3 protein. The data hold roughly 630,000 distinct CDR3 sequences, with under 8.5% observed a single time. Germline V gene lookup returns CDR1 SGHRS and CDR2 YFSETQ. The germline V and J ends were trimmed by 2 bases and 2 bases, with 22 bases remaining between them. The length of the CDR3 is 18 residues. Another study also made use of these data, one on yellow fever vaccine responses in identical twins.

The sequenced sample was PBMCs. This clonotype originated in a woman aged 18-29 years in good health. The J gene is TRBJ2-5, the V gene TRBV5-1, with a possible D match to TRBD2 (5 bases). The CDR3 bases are TGCGCCAGCAGCTTTGGACTGCCACTAAAGATGACTCAAGAGACCCAGTACTTC. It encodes CASSFGLPLKMTQETQYF.